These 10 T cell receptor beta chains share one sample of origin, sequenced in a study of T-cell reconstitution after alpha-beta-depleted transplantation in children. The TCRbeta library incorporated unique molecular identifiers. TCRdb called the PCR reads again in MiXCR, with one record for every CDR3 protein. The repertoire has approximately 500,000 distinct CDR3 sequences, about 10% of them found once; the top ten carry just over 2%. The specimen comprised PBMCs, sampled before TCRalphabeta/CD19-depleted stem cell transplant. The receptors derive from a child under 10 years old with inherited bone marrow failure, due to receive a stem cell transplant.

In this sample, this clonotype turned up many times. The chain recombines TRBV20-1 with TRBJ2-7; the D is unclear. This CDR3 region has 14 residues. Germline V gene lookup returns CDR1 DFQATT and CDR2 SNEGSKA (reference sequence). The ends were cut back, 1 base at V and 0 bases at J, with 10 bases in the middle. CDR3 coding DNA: TGCAGTGCTAGAGCTATACGGAGCTCCTACGAGCAGTACTTC. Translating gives CSARAIRSSYEQYF.

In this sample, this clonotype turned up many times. This CDR3 reads CASSPSRGTTDTQYF. The CDR3 nucleotides are TGTGCCAGCAGCCCCTCTCGGGGGACCACAGATACGCAGTATTTT. The rearrangement links TRBV13 to TRBJ2-3; D is perhaps TRBD2 (6 bases). This CDR3 region has 15 residues. The germline CDR1 and CDR2 sequences are PRHDT and FYEKMQ (reference sequence). With 5 bases removed from V and 2 bases from J, the gap between germline ends came to 14 bases.

CDR3 coding DNA: TGTGCCAGCACCTCTTGGGACGATGAGCAGTTCTTC. Its translation: CASTSWDDEQFF. The V and J genes are TRBV27 and TRBJ2-1; D could derive from TRBD1 or TRBD2 (5 bases each). This CDR3 spans 12 amino acids. Per the germline V gene, CDR1 is MNHEY and CDR2 is SMNVEV (reference sequence). Trimming took off 7 bases at V and 8 bases at J, with 12 bases between the two ends.

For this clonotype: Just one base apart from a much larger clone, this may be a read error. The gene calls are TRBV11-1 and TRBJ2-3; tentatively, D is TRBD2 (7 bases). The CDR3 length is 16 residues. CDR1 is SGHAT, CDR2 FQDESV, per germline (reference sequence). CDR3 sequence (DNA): TGTACCAGCAGCTCACGAGGGGGGGCGTACACAGATACGCAGTATTTT. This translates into CTSSSRGGAYTDTQYF.

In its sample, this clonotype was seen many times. CDR3 residues: CASSYSSTYNEQFF. The CDR3 bases are TGTGCCAGCAGTTATAGTAGTACCTACAATGAGCAGTTCTTC. The rearrangement joins TRBV6-2 or TRBV6-3 to TRBJ2-1, with D unclear. CDR1 is MNHEY, CDR2 SVGEGT, per germline. The germline V and J ends were trimmed by 3 bases and 2 bases, with 8 bases remaining between them. CDR3 length: 14 residues.

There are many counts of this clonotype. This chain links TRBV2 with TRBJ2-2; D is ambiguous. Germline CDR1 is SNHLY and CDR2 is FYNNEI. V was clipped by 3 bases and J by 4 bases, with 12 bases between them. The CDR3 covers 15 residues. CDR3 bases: TGTGCCAGCAGTGATCCGCGCTCCTCCACCGGGGAGCTGTTTTTT. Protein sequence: CASSDPRSSTGELFF.

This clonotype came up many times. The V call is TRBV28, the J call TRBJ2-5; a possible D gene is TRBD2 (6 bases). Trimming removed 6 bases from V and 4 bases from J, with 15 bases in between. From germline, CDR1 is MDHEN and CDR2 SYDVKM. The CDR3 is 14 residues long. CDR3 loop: CASSLTSPTETQYF. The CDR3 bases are TGTGCCAGCAGCCTCACTAGCCCGACAGAGACCCAGTACTTC.

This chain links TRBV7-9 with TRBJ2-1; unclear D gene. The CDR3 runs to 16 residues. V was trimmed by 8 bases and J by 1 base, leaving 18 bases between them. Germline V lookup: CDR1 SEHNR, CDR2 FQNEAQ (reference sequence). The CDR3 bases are TGTGCCAGCTTCCCTCTCCGGGTAGCTTCCTACAATGAGCAGTTCTTC. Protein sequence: CASFPLRVASYNEQFF.

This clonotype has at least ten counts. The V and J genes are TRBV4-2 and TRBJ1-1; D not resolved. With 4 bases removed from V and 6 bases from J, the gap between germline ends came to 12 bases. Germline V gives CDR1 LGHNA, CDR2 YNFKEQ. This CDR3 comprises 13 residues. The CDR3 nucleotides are TGTGCCAGCAGCCCCGTGGCTATCTCTGAAGCTTTCTTT. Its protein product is CASSPVAISEAFF.

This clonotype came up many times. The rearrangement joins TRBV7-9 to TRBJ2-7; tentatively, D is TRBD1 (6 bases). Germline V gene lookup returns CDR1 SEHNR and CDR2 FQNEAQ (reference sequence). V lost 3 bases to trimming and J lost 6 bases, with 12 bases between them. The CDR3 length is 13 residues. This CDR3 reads CASSFSGVGEQYF. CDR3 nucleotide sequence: TGTGCCAGCAGCTTTTCAGGGGTCGGCGAGCAGTACTTC.